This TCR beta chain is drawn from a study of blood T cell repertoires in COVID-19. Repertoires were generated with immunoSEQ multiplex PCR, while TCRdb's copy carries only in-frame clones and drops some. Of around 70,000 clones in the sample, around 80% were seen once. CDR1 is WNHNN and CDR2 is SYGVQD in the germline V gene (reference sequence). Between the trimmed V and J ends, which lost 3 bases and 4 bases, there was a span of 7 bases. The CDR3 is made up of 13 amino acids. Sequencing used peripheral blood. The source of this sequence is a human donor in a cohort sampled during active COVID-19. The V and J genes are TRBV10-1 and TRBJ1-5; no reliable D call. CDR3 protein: CASSESRNQPQHF. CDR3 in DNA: TGCGCCAGCAGTGAAAGCAGGAATCAGCCCCAGCATTTT.